The following is a T cell receptor (beta chain) sequence with its context. Antigen: not known. The record originates from a study of cytomegalovirus exposure and HLA in healthy donors. Study findings and constraints: Analysis performed later found about 17,000 TCR beta sequences associated with HLA alleles at 0.05 false discovery rate. In a later analysis, compared with equally common non-associated chains, HLA-associated beta chains were more expanded. In a later analysis, donors in an Asian-associated ancestry cluster reportedly had fewer N-insertions in productive TCRs than the cohort mean.

Amplification used 60 Vbeta primers and 13 Jbeta primers. Per the study methods: Approximately 11 million of 75 million to 85 million unique TCR beta chains were shared, per a later count. TCRdb keeps only in-frame clones here, not all; method: immunoSEQ multiplex PCR. D and trimming were read from the DNA, whereas the V and J calls and clone size are those reported in that table. Among about 180,000 clones, 70% to 80% were seen once, and the ten largest hold about 2.4%. The V end lost 7 bases, the J end lost 0 bases, and 13 bases lay between the germline ends. This CDR3 has 15 amino acids. Germline CDR1 is MNHNS and CDR2 is SASEGT.

This clonotype was obtained from a man in his 60s in good health and CMV-seronegative. The chain recombines TRBV6-1 with TRBJ1-5; D not resolved. The material sequenced was PBMCs. CDR3 DNA sequence: TGTGCCAGCAAATTCGGTAGAGGTAGCAATCAGCCCCAGCATTTT. Translated: CASKFGRGSNQPQHF.